This record looks at one T cell receptor beta chain sequence and its context. This specimen belongs to a study of OX40 agonist ivuxolimab in advanced cancers. Produced via immunoSEQ multiplex PCR; TCRdb's table is partial and in-frame only. The sample has approximately 100,000 clones; approximately 90% are singletons. Per germline, CDR1 SGHTA and CDR2 FQGNSA. The CDR3 consists of 14 residues. After removal of 2 bases from V and 7 bases from J, the junction contained 6 bases not matched to a gene. The investigators sampled blood at baseline, at cycle 4 day 1, and at cycle 7 day 1. Sequencing was performed on CD4+ or CD8+ T cells sorted from blood, taken in a trial of the OX40 agonist ivuxolimab. The receptor's source is an adult with an advanced solid tumor such as melanoma, head and neck, liver or kidney cancer. The gene calls are TRBV7-2 and TRBJ1-1; 8 bases are shared with TRBD1. CDR3 sequence reads: CASSLQGAISEAFF. CDR3 nucleotide sequence: TGTGCCAGCAGCTTACAGGGGGCAATAAGTGAAGCTTTCTTT. The whole variable domain, filled in from reference TRBV7-2 and TRBJ1-1, reads GAGVSQSPSNKVTEKGKDVELRCDPISGHTALYWYRQSLGQGLEFLIYFQGNSAPDKSGLPSDRFSAERTGGSVSTLTIQRTQQEDSAVYLCASSLQGAISEAFFGQGTRLTVV.